This T cell receptor (beta chain) originates from a study of T cells in tumors after PD-1 blockade. Study overall: Excluded were patients with checkpoint blockade, immunosuppressants, or radiotherapy or other anti-cancer therapy within 4 weeks. Some patients also took daily vismodegib 150 mg during anti-PD-1 treatment.

The CDR3 is 13 amino acids. Unmatched junction bases numbered 13, after V lost 5 bases and J lost 15 bases. Germline V lookup: CDR1 LNHDA, CDR2 SQIVND (reference sequence). The repertoire was sequenced with immunoSEQ multiplex PCR; TCRdb's copy has only in-frame clones and lacks some. Of around 46,000 clones detected, approximately 75% appear once; the ten largest clones hold 16%. Study results and limitations: About 41% of tumor TCR clonotypes were also found in blood.

As for this clone: The antigen is unknown.

The input for sequencing was PBMCs, taken before anti-PD-1 treatment. The V call is TRBV19, the J call TRBJ2-1; TRBD2 aligns across 7 bases. The origin of this receptor is a human donor with basal cell carcinoma. CDR3 DNA: TGTGCCAGTAGTCCTACTGGGGCGGGGGTTCGGTTCTTC. Translated: CASSPTGAGVRFF.